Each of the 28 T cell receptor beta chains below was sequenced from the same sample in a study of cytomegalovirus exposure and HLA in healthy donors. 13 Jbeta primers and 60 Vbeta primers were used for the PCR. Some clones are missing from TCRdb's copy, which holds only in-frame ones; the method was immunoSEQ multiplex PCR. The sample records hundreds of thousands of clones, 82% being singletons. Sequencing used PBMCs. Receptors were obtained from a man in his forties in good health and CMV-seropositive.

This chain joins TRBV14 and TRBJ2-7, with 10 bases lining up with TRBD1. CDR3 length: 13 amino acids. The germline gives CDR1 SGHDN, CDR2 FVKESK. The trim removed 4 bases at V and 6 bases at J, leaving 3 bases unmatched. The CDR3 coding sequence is TGTGCCAGCAGCCTATGGACAGGGGGCGAGCAGTACTTC. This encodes CASSLWTGGEQYF.

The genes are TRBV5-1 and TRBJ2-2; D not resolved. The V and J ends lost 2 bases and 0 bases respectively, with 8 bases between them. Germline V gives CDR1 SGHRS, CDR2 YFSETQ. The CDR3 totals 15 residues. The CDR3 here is CASSFGSSNTGELFF. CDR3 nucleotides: TGCGCCAGCAGCTTTGGCAGTTCGAACACCGGGGAGCTGTTTTTT.

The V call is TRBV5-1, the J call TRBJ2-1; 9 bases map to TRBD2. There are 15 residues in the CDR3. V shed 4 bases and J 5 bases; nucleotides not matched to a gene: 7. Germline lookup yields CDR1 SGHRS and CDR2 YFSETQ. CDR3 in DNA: TGCGCCAGCAGCCCAACTAGCGGGTATAACAATGAGCAGTTCTTC. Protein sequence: CASSPTSGYNNEQFF.

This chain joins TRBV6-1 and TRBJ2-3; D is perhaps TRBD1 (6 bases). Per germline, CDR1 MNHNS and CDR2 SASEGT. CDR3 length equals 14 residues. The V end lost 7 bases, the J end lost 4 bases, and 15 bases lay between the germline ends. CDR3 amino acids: CASTFRGIPDTQYF. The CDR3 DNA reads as TGTGCCAGCACCTTCAGGGGCATCCCAGATACGCAGTATTTT.

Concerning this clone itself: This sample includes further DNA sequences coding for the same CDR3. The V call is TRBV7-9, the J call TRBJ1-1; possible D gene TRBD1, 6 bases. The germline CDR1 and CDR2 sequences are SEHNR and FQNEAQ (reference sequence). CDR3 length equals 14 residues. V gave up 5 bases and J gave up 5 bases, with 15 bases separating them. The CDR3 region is CASSLNQGNTEAFF. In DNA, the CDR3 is TGTGCCAGCAGCCTCAATCAGGGGAATACTGAAGCTTTCTTT.

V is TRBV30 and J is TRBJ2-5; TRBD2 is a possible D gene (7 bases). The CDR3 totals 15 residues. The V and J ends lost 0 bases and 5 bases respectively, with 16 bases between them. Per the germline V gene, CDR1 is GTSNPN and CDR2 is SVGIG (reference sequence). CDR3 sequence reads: CAWSVGGGGLETQYF. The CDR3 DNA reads TGTGCCTGGAGTGTCGGCGGGGGCGGGTTGGAGACCCAGTACTTC.

The CDR3 region is CASSLEGHPNTEAFF. The CDR3 DNA reads as TGCGCCAGCAGCTTGGAAGGACATCCGAACACTGAAGCTTTCTTT. The V call is TRBV5-1, the J call TRBJ1-1; D possibly corresponds to TRBD1 (5 bases). Germline V gene data show CDR1 as SGHRS and CDR2 as YFSETQ. The CDR3 contains 15 residues. The V gene lost 0 bases and the J gene lost 1 base, with 10 bases spanning the gap.

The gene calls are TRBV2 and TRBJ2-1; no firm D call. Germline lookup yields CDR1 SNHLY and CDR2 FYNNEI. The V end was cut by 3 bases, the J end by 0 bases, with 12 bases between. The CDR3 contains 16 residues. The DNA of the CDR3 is TGTGCCAGCAGTGATTGGGCCTCAAGCTCCTACAATGAGCAGTTCTTC. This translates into CASSDWASSSYNEQFF. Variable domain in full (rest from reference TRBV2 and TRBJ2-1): EPEVTQTPSHQVTQMGQEVILRCVPISNHLYFYWYRQILGQKVEFLVSFYNNEISEKSEIFDDQFSVERPDGSNFTLKIRSTKLEDSAMYFCASSDWASSSYNEQFFGPGTRLTVL.

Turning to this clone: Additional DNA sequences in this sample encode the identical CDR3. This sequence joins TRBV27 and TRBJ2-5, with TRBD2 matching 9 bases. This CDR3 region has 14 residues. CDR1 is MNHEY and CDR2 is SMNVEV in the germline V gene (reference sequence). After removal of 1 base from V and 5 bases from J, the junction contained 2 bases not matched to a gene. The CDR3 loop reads CASSLLAGGETQYF. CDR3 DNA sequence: TGTGCCAGCAGTTTATTGGCGGGAGGGGAGACCCAGTACTTC.

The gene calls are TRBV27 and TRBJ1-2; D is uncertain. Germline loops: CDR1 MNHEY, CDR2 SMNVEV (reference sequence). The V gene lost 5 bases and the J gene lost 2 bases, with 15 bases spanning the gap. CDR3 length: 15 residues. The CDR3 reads CASSPQQRLNYGYTF. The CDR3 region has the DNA TGTGCCAGCAGTCCCCAACAGCGGTTAAACTATGGCTACACCTTC.

CDR3 coding DNA: TGCGCCAGCATAGAGGGACTAGCGGGAGTATATGAGCAGTTCTTC. Its protein product is CASIEGLAGVYEQFF. J is TRBJ2-1 and V is TRBV10-2, with 14 bases aligning to TRBD2. The germline V gene has CDR1 WSHSY and CDR2 SAAADI. The CDR3 is 15 amino acids. V lost 7 bases to trimming and J lost 8 bases; unmatched junction nucleotides: 7.

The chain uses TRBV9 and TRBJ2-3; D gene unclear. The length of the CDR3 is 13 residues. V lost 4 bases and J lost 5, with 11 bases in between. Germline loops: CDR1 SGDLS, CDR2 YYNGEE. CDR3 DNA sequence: TGTGCCAGCAGCTTGCGGTCCGGAGATACGCAGTATTTT. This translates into CASSLRSGDTQYF.

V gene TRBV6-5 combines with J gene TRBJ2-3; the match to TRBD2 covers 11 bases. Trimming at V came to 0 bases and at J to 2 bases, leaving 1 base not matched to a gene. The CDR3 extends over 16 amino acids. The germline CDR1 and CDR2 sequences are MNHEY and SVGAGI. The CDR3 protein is CASSYSTSGTTDTQYF. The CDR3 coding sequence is TGTGCCAGCAGTTACTCGACTAGCGGGACCACAGATACGCAGTATTTT.

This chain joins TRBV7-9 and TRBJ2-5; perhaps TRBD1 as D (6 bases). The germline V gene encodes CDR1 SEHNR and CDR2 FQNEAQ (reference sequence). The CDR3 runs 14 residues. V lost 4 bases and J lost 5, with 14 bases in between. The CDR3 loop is CASSSKDSWETQYF. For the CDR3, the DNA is TGTGCCAGCAGCTCGAAGGACAGTTGGGAGACCCAGTACTTC.

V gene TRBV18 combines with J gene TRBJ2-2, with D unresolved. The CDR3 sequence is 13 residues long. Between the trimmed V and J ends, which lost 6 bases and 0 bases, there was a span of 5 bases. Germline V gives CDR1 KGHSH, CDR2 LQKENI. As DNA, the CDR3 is TGTGCCAGCTCCTTGTCGAACACCGGGGAGCTGTTTTTT. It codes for CASSLSNTGELFF.

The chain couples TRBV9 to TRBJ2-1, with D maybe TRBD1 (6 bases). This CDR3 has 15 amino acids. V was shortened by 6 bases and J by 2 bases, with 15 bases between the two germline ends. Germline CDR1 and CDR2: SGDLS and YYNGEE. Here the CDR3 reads CASTKDRNTYNEQFF. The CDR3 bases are TGTGCCAGCACCAAGGACAGAAACACCTACAATGAGCAGTTCTTC.

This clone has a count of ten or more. The CDR3 DNA sequence: TGTGCCAGCAGGGATTACCTGGGCCCTCAGCCCCAGCATTTT. This codes for CASRDYLGPQPQHF. The genes are TRBV6-1 and TRBJ1-5; D remains ambiguous. This CDR3 is built from 14 residues. The V end lost 6 bases, the J end lost 6 bases, and 15 bases lay between the germline ends. CDR1 is MNHNS, CDR2 SASEGT, per germline.

CDR3 sequence: CAWAGTSGKDEQFF. In DNA form, the CDR3 reads TGTGCCTGGGCCGGGACTAGCGGGAAGGATGAGCAGTTCTTC. The rearrangement uses TRBV30 and TRBJ2-1, with 13 bases matching TRBD2. J was trimmed by 8 bases and V by 5 bases; bases with no gene match: 6. Germline V lookup: CDR1 GTSNPN, CDR2 SVGIG (reference sequence). This CDR3 contains 14 residues.

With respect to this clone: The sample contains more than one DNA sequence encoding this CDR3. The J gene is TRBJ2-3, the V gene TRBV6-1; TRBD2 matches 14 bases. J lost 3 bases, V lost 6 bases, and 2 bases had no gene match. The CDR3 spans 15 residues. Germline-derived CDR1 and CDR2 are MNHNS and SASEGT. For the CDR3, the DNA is TGTGCCAGCAGCAGACTAGCGGGAGGGACAGATACGCAGTATTTT. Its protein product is CASSRLAGGTDTQYF.

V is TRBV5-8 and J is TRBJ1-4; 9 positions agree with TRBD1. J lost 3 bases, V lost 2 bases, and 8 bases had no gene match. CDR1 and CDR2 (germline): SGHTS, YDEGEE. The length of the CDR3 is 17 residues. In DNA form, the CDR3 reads TGTGCCAGCAGCTTAGGACAGGGGAATCTGCCTAATGAAAAACTGTTTTTT. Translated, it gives CASSLGQGNLPNEKLFF. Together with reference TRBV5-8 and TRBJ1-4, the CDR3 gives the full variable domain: EAGVTQSPTHLIKTRGQQATLRCSPISGHTSVYWYQQALGLGLQFLLWYDEGEERNRGNFPPRFSGRQFPNYSSELNVNALELEDSALYLCASSLGQGNLPNEKLFFGSGTQLSVL.

CDR3 loop: CASSSNPSGSLYNEQFF. As DNA, the CDR3 is TGTGCCAGCAGCTCTAACCCTAGCGGGAGCCTGTACAATGAGCAGTTCTTC. This chain connects TRBV5-4 to TRBJ2-1; 10 bases are a match to TRBD2. The trim removed 3 bases at V and 4 bases at J, leaving 10 bases unmatched. Germline V gene lookup returns CDR1 SGHNT and CDR2 YYREEE (reference sequence). This CDR3 is 17 amino acids long.

In DNA form, the CDR3 reads TGCAGCGTTGGTGACAGAAAAGAGACCCAGTACTTC. The encoded protein is CSVGDRKETQYF. The chain joins TRBV29-1 to TRBJ2-5, with a tentative D call TRBD1 (5 bases). CDR1 is SQVTM, CDR2 ANQGSEA, per germline. Trimming pared 4 bases from V and 3 bases from J, leaving 9 bases between. The CDR3 has 12 residues.

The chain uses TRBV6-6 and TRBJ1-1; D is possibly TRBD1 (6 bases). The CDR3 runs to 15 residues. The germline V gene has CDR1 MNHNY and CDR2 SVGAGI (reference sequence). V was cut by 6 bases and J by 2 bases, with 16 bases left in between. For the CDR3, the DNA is TGTGCCAGCAGCAGACCCGGGACATCAAACACTGAAGCTTTCTTT. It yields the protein CASSRPGTSNTEAFF.

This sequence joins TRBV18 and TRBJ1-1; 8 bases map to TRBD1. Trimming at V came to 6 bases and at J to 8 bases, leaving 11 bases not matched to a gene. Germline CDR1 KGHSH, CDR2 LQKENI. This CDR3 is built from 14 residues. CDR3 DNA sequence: TGTGCCAGCTCCCTACAACTCGACAGGGGAGAAGCTTTCTTT. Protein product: CASSLQLDRGEAFF.

The CDR3 loop reads CATRQDYSNQPQHF. The CDR3 nucleotides read TGTGCCACTCGCCAGGACTATAGCAATCAGCCCCAGCATTTT. V is TRBV19 and J is TRBJ1-5; D call uncertain. V lost 10 bases, J lost 0 bases, and 13 bases lay in between. The CDR3 contains 14 residues. Germline CDR1 and CDR2: LNHDA and SQIVND (reference sequence).

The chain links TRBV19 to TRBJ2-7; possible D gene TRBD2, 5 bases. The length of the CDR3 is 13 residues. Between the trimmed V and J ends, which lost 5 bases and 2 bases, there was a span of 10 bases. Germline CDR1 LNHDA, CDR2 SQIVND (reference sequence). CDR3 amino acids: CASSPRDAYEQYF. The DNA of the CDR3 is TGTGCCAGTAGTCCCCGGGATGCCTACGAGCAGTACTTC.

The CDR3 bases are TGCGCCAGCAGCACCTGGACAGGGGGCTTCACTGAAGCTTTCTTT. Amino acid sequence: CASSTWTGGFTEAFF. The chain carries TRBV5-1 and TRBJ1-1; TRBD1 agrees at 11 bases. This CDR3 has 15 amino acids. Germline V lookup: CDR1 SGHRS, CDR2 YFSETQ. The V gene end was trimmed by 4 bases and the J gene end by 4 bases; junction bases not matched to a gene: 6.

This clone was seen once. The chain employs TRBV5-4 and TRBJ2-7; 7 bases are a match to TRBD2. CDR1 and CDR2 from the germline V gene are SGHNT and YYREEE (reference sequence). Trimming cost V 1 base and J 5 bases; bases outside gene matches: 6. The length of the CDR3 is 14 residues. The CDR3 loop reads CASSLPGLSNEQYF. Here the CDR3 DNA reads TGTGCCAGCAGCTTGCCGGGACTAAGTAACGAGCAGTACTTC.